The following is a TCR beta chain sequence with its context. There is no known antigen for this receptor. There are no base qualities to consult, and no much larger clone falls within one base. The source of the sample is a study of OX40 agonist ivuxolimab in advanced cancers. In terms of the full investigation: The costimulatory receptor OX40 (CD134) was targeted by ivuxolimab, a fully human IgG2 agonistic monoclonal antibody. Intravenous ivuxolimab was administered to patients every 2 weeks at six dose levels: 0.01, 0.1, 0.3, 1.5, 3 and 10 mg/kg. Of the roughly 50 dose-escalation patients, hepatocellular carcinoma was present in around 20, melanoma in roughly 15, renal cell carcinoma in 9 and head and neck cancer in 9. The dose-escalation cohort was around 84% male with a mean age of approximately 60 years, ranging from 23 to 79. Patients were allowed to have had prior anti-PD-1, anti-PD-L1 or anti-CTLA-4 therapy, and around 40% of the dose-escalation patients had previously received checkpoint inhibitors. Three dose-escalation patients achieved partial responses, one with hepatocellular carcinoma and two with cutaneous melanoma. Peripheral TCRbeta sequencing was intended to test whether TCR sequence diversity was altered and clonal T-cell expansion was caused by ivuxolimab. The paper covers the monotherapy dose-escalation part of the phase I ivuxolimab trial, which included N = 52 patients.

The trial excluded patients who had a history of autoimmune disease or were on systemic immunosuppression. In every dose cohort, peripheral blood was drawn for TCR sequencing at baseline, cycle 4 day 1, and cycle 7 day 1. Samples came from an open-label, multicenter, first-in-human phase I dose-escalation trial of ivuxolimab. The trial enrolled adults with locally advanced or metastatic head and neck squamous cell, hepatocellular, melanoma or renal cell carcinoma. CD4+ and CD8+ T cells were sorted separately from peripheral blood before TCR sequencing. Taken from the germline V gene, the CDR1 and CDR2 loops are MNHEY and SVGAGI. The CDR3, from cysteine to phenylalanine, totals 12 residues. CDR3 DNA only is kept here, 36 bases in frame from base 1. V is cut by 7 bases and J by 1 base, and the space between the germline ends is 8 bases. What the study reported, not specific to this receptor: At doses of 0.1 to 3.0 mg/kg, clonal expansion of both CD4+ and CD8+ blood T cells was observed from baseline to week 6. Low levels of normalized T-cell clonal expansion were also shown by some nonresponding patients. The antigen specificity of the clonally expanded peripheral T cells was not determined. After ivuxolimab, CD8+ T cells had more expanded clones than CD4+ T cells on average. In the 0.1-3.0 mg/kg groups, partial responders had among the lowest normalized peripheral clonal expansion, particularly in CD8+ T cells.

Genomic DNA was isolated from the sorted cells so that the TCRbeta CDR3 region could be sequenced. TCRbeta CDR3 regions were sequenced using the immunoSEQ Assay. As stored in TCRdb, this immuneACCESS dataset retains in-frame rearrangements with V and J assigned. A fraction of the clones does not appear; measured against another copy, unresolved V genes explain less than half of the discrepancy, and the remainder lacks a known reason. The sample data list tens of thousands of clones, and roughly 90% of these were observed just once. The top ten clonotypes cover roughly 4.4% of the sample. Sequencing used CD4+ or CD8+ T cells sorted from blood, obtained in a trial of the OX40 agonist ivuxolimab. The source is an adult with an advanced solid tumor such as melanoma, head and neck, liver or kidney cancer. The chain employs TRBV6-5 and TRBJ2-7; no D segment can be confidently identified. The DNA sequence is TGTGCCAGCAAGGTCGGATCCTACGAGCAGTACTTC. Translated, this is CASKVGSYEQYF.